The 17 T cell receptor beta chains reported below all come from one sample, sequenced in a study of cytomegalovirus exposure and HLA in healthy donors. Primers included in the PCR were 60 Vbeta and 13 Jbeta primers. TCRdb's copy holds only in-frame clones and misses some; the assay was immunoSEQ multiplex PCR. The profile shows 150,000 to 200,000 clones, about 73% of them singletons. The sample was PBMCs. Receptor source: a woman aged 40 to 50 in good health and CMV-seronegative.

This clone was observed once. The CDR3 DNA follows: TGTGCCAGCAGTGAAAATCCCCGGGGGGAATATGAAAAACTGTTTTTT. The encoded protein is CASSENPRGEYEKLFF. The V and J genes are TRBV6-1 and TRBJ1-4; weak D call: TRBD1 (5 bases). Deletions cut 2 bases from V and 6 bases from J, with 16 bases between. Germline loops: CDR1 MNHNS, CDR2 SASEGT. This CDR3 is built from 16 residues.

The V call is TRBV7-9, the J call TRBJ1-4, with 7 bases that match TRBD1. The germline CDR1 and CDR2 sequences are SEHNR and FQNEAQ (reference sequence). V gave up 5 bases and J gave up 4 bases; unmatched junction bases: 7. CDR3 length: 15 amino acids. CDR3 protein: CASSSRDSLNEKLFF. DNA for the CDR3: TGTGCCAGCAGCAGCCGGGACAGCCTTAATGAAAAACTGTTTTTT.

This chain connects TRBV21-1 to TRBJ2-3; whether TRBD2, the table's D call, matches the DNA was not checked. TRBV21-1 constitutes a pseudogene. This CDR3 is built from 15 residues. CDR3 in DNA: TGTGCCAGCAGCATTAGCGGGGACTACACAGATACGCAGTATTTT. Protein sequence: CASSISGDYTDTQYF.

The CDR3 protein is CASSLVGGGDGDEQFF. CDR3 bases: TGCGCCAGCAGCTTGGTAGGGGGGGGAGACGGAGATGAGCAGTTCTTC. The V call is TRBV5-1, the J call TRBJ2-1, with a tentative D call TRBD2 (7 bases). Between the trimmed V and J ends, which lost 0 bases and 8 bases, there was a span of 18 bases. Germline-derived CDR1 and CDR2 are SGHRS and YFSETQ. The CDR3 has 16 amino acids.

This sequence joins TRBV29-1 and TRBJ2-4; 7 bases line up with TRBD2. Trimming took 6 bases from V and 7 from J; bases not matched to a gene: 9. Per germline, CDR1 SQVTM and CDR2 ANQGSEA. The CDR3 contains 13 residues. The CDR3 nucleotides read TGCAGCGTATTCGCCTACGGGGGGAACATTCAGTACTTC. Translating it yields CSVFAYGGNIQYF.

This chain uses TRBV5-1 with TRBJ2-5, with D possibly TRBD1 on 5 matching bases. Trimming removed 1 base from V and 11 bases from J, with 12 bases in between. CDR3 length: 12 amino acids. Germline lookup yields CDR1 SGHRS and CDR2 YFSETQ. CDR3 region: CASSLSKDTQYF. The DNA of the CDR3 is TGCGCCAGCAGCTTGTCCAAGGACACTCAGTACTTC.

About this clone itself: Different DNA sequences within this sample yield the same CDR3. V usage is TRBV5-1 and J usage is TRBJ2-3; D might be TRBD2 (5 bases). Germline values: CDR1 SGHRS, CDR2 YFSETQ. Trimming left V 0 bases short and J 3 bases short, with 11 bases between. The CDR3 covers 15 residues. CDR3 DNA: TGCGCCAGCAGCTTGGTCGGGGTAGGAACAGATACGCAGTATTTT. It yields the protein CASSLVGVGTDTQYF.

The CDR3 coding sequence is TGTGCCAGCAGCTTAGCAGGACAGGGGGCGCGGGGCTACACCTTC. It translates to CASSLAGQGARGYTF. This sequence joins TRBV7-2 and TRBJ1-2; 11 bases line up with TRBD1. The V gene's germline CDR1 is SGHTA and CDR2 FQGNSA. With 0 bases clipped from V and 8 bases from J, the junction kept 5 bases outside the gene matches. The CDR3 totals 15 residues.

V is TRBV6-1 and J is TRBJ1-2, with a tentative D call TRBD1 (5 bases). This CDR3 has 15 amino acids. The germline gives CDR1 MNHNS, CDR2 SASEGT. Trimming cost V 4 bases and J 0 bases, with 12 bases left between them. CDR3 residues: CASSAEAGPNYGYTF. The CDR3 DNA is TGTGCCAGCAGTGCCGAGGCAGGGCCTAACTATGGCTACACCTTC.

V is TRBV6-1 and J is TRBJ2-5, with a weak D call TRBD1 (6 bases). The CDR3 length is 14 residues. V gave up 5 bases and J gave up 5 bases, with 15 bases separating them. Germline lookup yields CDR1 MNHNS and CDR2 SASEGT. DNA of the CDR3: TGTGCCAGCAGTCTAACAGGGATATGGGAGACCCAGTACTTC. Its protein product is CASSLTGIWETQYF.

The genes are TRBV5-1 and TRBJ2-7; D possibly corresponds to TRBD2 (5 bases). Trimming took off 5 bases at V and 5 bases at J, with 17 bases between the two ends. Germline lookup yields CDR1 SGHRS and CDR2 YFSETQ. The CDR3 runs 14 residues. Here the CDR3 DNA reads TGCGCCAGCAGTCAGGACCGAGGGTCCCACGAGCAGTACTTC. Encoded protein: CASSQDRGSHEQYF.

This clone was detected only once. CDR3 in DNA: TGTGCCAGCAGTTTATGGTTGGGGGGAGGGAGTGGCACAGATACGCAGTATTTT. It encodes CASSLWLGGGSGTDTQYF. The chain couples TRBV27 to TRBJ2-3; 7 nucleotides align to TRBD2. There are 18 residues in the CDR3. Germline V gene sequence: CDR1 MNHEY, CDR2 SMNVEV (reference sequence). V lost 1 base to trimming and J lost 1 base; unmatched junction nucleotides: 11.

The J gene is TRBJ1-2, the V gene TRBV6-1; TRBD1 matches 10 bases. The CDR3 totals 15 residues. J lost 4 bases, V lost 5 bases, and 7 bases had no gene match. CDR1 and CDR2 from the germline V gene are MNHNS and SASEGT. The DNA for the CDR3 is TGTGCCAGCAGTCCCCGGACAGGGGGTGCCTATGGCTACACCTTC. Its translation is CASSPRTGGAYGYTF.

The chain is built from TRBV5-1 and TRBJ1-2, with D tentatively TRBD1 (6 bases). This CDR3 region has 14 residues. Germline V lookup: CDR1 SGHRS, CDR2 YFSETQ. The V end was cut by 0 bases, the J end by 10 bases, with 16 bases between. In DNA, the CDR3 is TGCGCCAGCAGCTTGGCCTCCGGGGGGCCGCTCTACACCTTC. This translates into CASSLASGGPLYTF.

This rearrangement joins TRBV7-6 to TRBJ1-1; D is undetermined. Trimming cost V 3 bases and J 6 bases, with 11 bases left between them. The CDR3 is made up of 13 amino acids. The germline V gene encodes CDR1 SGHVS and CDR2 FNYEAQ. The chain's CDR3 is CASSLSIESEAFF. The CDR3 region has the DNA TGTGCCAGCAGCTTGAGCATAGAATCTGAAGCTTTCTTT. Full variable domain (missing parts from reference TRBV7-6 and TRBJ1-1): GAGVSQSPRYKVTKRGQDVALRCDPISGHVSLYWYRQALGQGPEFLTYFNYEAQQDKSGLPNDRFSAERPEGSISTLTIQRTEQRDSAMYRCASSLSIESEAFFGQGTRLTVV.

The chain uses TRBV5-1 and TRBJ2-3; 8 bases match TRBD2. This CDR3 has 15 amino acids. V shed 4 bases and J 4 bases; nucleotides not matched to a gene: 8. The germline V gene has CDR1 SGHRS and CDR2 YFSETQ. CDR3 sequence reads: CASSSGGRGADTQYF. CDR3 DNA: TGCGCCAGCAGCAGCGGGGGTCGGGGGGCAGATACGCAGTATTTT.

CDR3 sequence (DNA): TGTGCCAGCAGGTGGACAGGGGGCGCTCCAGATACGCAGTATTTT. Its protein product is CASRWTGGAPDTQYF. V is TRBV6-5 and J is TRBJ2-3; 11 nucleotides line up with TRBD1. Germline CDR1 MNHEY, CDR2 SVGAGI. Trimming took 6 bases from V and 4 from J; bases not matched to a gene: 6. The CDR3 spans 15 residues.